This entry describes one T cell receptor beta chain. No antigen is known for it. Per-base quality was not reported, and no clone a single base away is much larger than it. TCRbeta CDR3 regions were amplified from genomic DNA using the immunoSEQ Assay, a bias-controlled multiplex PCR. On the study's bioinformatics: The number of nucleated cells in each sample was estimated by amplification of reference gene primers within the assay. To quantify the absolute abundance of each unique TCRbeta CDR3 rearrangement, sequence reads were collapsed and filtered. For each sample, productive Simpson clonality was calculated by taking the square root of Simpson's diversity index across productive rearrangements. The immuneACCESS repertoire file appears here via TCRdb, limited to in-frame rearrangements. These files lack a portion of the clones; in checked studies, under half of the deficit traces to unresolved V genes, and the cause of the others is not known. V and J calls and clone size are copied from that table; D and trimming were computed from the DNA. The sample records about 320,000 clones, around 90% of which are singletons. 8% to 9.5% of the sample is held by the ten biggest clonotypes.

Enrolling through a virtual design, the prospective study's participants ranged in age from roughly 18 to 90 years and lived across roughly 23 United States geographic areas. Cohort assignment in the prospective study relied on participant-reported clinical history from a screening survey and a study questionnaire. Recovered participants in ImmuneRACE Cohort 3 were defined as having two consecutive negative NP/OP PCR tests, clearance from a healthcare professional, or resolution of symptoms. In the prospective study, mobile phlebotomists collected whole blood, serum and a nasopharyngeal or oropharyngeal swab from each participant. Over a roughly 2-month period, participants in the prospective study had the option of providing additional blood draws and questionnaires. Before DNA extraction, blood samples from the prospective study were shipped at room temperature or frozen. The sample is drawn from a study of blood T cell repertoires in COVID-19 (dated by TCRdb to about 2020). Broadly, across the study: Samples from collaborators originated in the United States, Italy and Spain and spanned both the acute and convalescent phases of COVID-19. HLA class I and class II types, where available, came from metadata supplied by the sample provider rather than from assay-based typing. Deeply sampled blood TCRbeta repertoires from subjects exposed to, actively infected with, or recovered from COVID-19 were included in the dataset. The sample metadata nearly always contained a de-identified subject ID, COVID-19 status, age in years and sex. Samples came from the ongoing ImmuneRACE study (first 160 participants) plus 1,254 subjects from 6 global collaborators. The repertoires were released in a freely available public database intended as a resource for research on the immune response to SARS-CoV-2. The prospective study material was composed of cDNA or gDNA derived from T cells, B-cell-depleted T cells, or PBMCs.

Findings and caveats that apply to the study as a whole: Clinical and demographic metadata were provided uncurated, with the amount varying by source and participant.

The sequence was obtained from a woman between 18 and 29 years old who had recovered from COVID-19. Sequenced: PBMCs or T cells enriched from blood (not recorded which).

The nucleotide sequence is given as TGTGCCAGCAGCCCAAACAGGGACGCAGCTTTCTTT. Translated, it gives CASSPNRDAAFF. In this chain, TRBV11-1 is recombined with TRBJ1-1; TRBD1 is possibly the D segment (6 matching bases). The V and J ends are trimmed by 5 bases and 10 bases, leaving 14 bases between them. The cysteine opens and the phenylalanine closes a CDR3 of 12 amino acids. The kept DNA is CDR3 alone, 36 bases in frame from the first base. CDR1 and CDR2 are drawn from the germline V gene (reference sequence): SGHAT, FQDESV. The full variable domain, completed from the reference TRBV11-1 and TRBJ1-1 proteins outside the CDR3, reads EAEVAQSPRYKITEKSQAVAFWCDPISGHATLYWYRQILGQGPELLVQFQDESVVDDSQLPKDRFSAERLKGVDSTLKIQPAELGDSAMYLCASSPNRDAAFFGQGTRLTVV.